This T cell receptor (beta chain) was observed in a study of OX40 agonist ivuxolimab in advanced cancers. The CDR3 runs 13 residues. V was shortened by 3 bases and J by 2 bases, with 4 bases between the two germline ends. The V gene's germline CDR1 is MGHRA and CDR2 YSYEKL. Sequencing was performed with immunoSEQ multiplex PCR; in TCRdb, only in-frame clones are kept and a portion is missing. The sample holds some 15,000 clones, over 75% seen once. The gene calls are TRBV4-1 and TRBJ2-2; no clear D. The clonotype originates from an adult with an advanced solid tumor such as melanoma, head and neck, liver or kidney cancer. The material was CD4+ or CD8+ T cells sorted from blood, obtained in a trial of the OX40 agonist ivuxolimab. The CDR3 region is CASSHANTGELFF. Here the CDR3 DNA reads TGCGCCAGCAGCCATGCAAACACCGGGGAGCTGTTTTTT.